The rows below give T cell receptor beta chains drawn from one sample of a study of blood T cell repertoires in COVID-19. Some clones are missing from TCRdb's copy, which holds only in-frame ones; the method was immunoSEQ multiplex PCR. The sample yields more than 200,000 clones, about 90% seen once. Specimen: peripheral blood. These TCRs come from a man aged 25-45 years with COVID-19, enrolled during active disease. CDR3s include the opening cysteine and the closing phenylalanine or tryptophan. A D gene is named only where the DNA matches it firmly. A clone size is listed for some rows: how often the clone was seen (once, few, many), or a class if it is expanded.

d_call,j_call,v_call,clone_size,cdr3_nt,cdr3_aa
TRBD2,TRBJ2-3,TRBV6-5,-,TGTGCCAGCAGCCGACTAGCGGGAGGGCCAGATACGCAGTATTTT,CASSRLAGGPDTQYF
TRBD1,TRBJ2-1,TRBV7-3,-,TGTGCCAGCAGCTTAGTCCCCGGGACAGGGAATGAGCAGTTCTTC,CASSLVPGTGNEQFF
TRBD2,TRBJ2-7,TRBV5-1,once,TGCGCCAGCAGCCCCGCGGGGCCGGGACTAGCGTTCTACGAGCAGTACTTC,CASSPAGPGLAFYEQYF
-,TRBJ2-2,TRBV7-3,-,TGTGCCAGCAGCTACCAGGTTCCCGGGGAGCTGTTTTTT,CASSYQVPGELFF
-,TRBJ1-3,TRBV9,-,TGTGCCAGCAGCGCCTTGGACAGCCGTGGAAACACCATATATTTT,CASSALDSRGNTIYF
-,TRBJ1-1,TRBV18,-,TGTGCCAGCTCGCCTAGACCCGGGACACCCACTGAAGCTTTCTTT,CASSPRPGTPTEAFF
-,TRBJ2-1,TRBV30,-,TGTGCCTGGAGTTCGCGCGGGGAGGAGCAGTTCTTC,CAWSSRGEEQFF
-,TRBJ1-5,TRBV15,-,TGTGCCACCAGCAGGCAGGGCCCCGAGCAGCCCCAGCATTTT,CATSRQGPEQPQHF
-,TRBJ2-7,TRBV28,-,TGTGCCAGCAGTTTACAGGGTTCAGCCTACGAGCAGTACTTC,CASSLQGSAYEQYF
-,TRBJ1-5,TRBV24-1,-,TGTGCCAAACCGGGACTCTATCAGCCCCAGCATTTT,CAKPGLYQPQHF
TRBD1,TRBJ1-2,TRBV7-9,-,TGTGCCAGCAGCGTAGGTACCGGGACAGGGTTTCCTTATGGCTACACCTTC,CASSVGTGTGFPYGYTF
-,TRBJ1-1,TRBV27,-,TGTGCCAGCAGTACCGGCGGACTTTCTGAAGCTTTCTTT,CASSTGGLSEAFF
TRBD1,TRBJ1-1,TRBV6-6,-,TGTGCCAGCATTCTACAGGGGGCGAGGAACACTGAAGCTTTCTTT,CASILQGARNTEAFF
-,TRBJ1-2,TRBV12-5,-,TGTGCTAGTGGATGGACAACTAACTATGGCTACACCTTC,CASGWTTNYGYTF
-,TRBJ1-1,TRBV13,-,TGTGCCAGCAGTTCAGAAGGGGGCACTGAAGCTTTCTTT,CASSSEGGTEAFF
TRBD2,TRBJ2-5,TRBV4-3,once,TGCGCCAGCAGCCAGACCCGCGCTAGCGGACAAGAGACCCAGTACTTC,CASSQTRASGQETQYF
-,TRBJ2-7,TRBV5-6,-,TGTGCCAGCAGCCGGCGGGGGCTAGGTCGCTACGAGCAGTACTTC,CASSRRGLGRYEQYF
TRBD1,TRBJ2-4,TRBV12-3/TRBV12-4,-,TGTGCCAGCAGTTGGGGACAGGCTCAGTACTTC,CASSWGQAQYF
-,TRBJ1-5,TRBV6-1,-,TGTGCCAGCAGTGAAGACTCGGGGGGCAATCAGCCCCAGCATTTT,CASSEDSGGNQPQHF
TRBD1,TRBJ1-5,TRBV9,-,TGTGCCAGCAGCCCAGGGACAGGAATAAATCAGCCCCAGCATTTT,CASSPGTGINQPQHF
-,TRBJ2-7,TRBV7-3,-,TGTGCCAGCAGCTTAAACAGTCCTTCCTCCTACGAGCAGTACTTC,CASSLNSPSSYEQYF
-,TRBJ1-2,TRBV12-3/TRBV12-4,-,TGTGCCAGCAGTTGGGCGGGCGCTTATGGCTACACCTTC,CASSWAGAYGYTF
TRBD1,TRBJ2-3,TRBV2,-,TGTGCCAACGGACAGGGTGGCACAGATACGCAGTATTTT,CANGQGGTDTQYF
TRBD1,TRBJ1-1,TRBV18,once,TGCGCCAGCTCACCAAGGGACAGGGGGCACGCTGAAGCTTTCTTT,CASSPRDRGHAEAFF
-,TRBJ2-7,TRBV27,-,TGTGCCAGCAGTTTAGGTACCGGGAACTACGAGCAGTACTTC,CASSLGTGNYEQYF